Below are 25 T cell receptor beta chains sequenced from a single sample in a study of identical twins. MiXCR was run by TCRdb on the 5' RACE reads, yielding one entry per CDR3 protein. The data show around 510,000 distinct CDR3 sequences, 13% to 15% seen once. These data were also filed under a second study, of yellow fever vaccine responses in identical twins.

The sequencing input was CD4+ T cells sorted from blood. The receptors originated from a woman aged 18-29 years in good health.

In this sample, this clonotype turned up many times. CDR3 nucleotides: TGTGCCAGCAGTGACTACAGGGGCTTGCACAATGAGCAGTTCTTC. It specifies CASSDYRGLHNEQFF. The rearrangement uses TRBV6-1 and TRBJ2-1; 7 nucleotides align to TRBD1. Germline V lookup: CDR1 MNHNS, CDR2 SASEGT. Unmatched junction bases numbered 7, after V lost 3 bases and J lost 5 bases. This CDR3 comprises 15 residues.

The J gene is TRBJ2-3, the V gene TRBV5-1; 11 bases align to TRBD1. Losses at the gene ends were 2 bases for V and 5 bases for J; bases not matched to a gene: 1. The CDR3 has 14 amino acids. The germline V gene encodes CDR1 SGHRS and CDR2 YFSETQ. CDR3 loop: CASSFGTGGDTQYF. DNA for the CDR3: TGCGCCAGCAGCTTCGGGACAGGGGGAGATACGCAGTATTTT.

The gene calls are TRBV7-9 and TRBJ2-7; D may match TRBD1 or TRBD2 (5 bases each). CDR1 is SEHNR, CDR2 FQNEAQ, per germline (reference sequence). The CDR3 length is 15 residues. V was pared by 5 bases and J by 5 bases, with 19 bases between. CDR3 protein: CASSTSIPGTHEQYF. As DNA, the CDR3 is TGTGCCAGCAGCACCAGTATCCCGGGGACCCACGAGCAGTACTTC.

V is TRBV28 and J is TRBJ2-5; D gene ambiguous. Trimming cost V 6 bases and J 9 bases, with 11 bases left between them. Germline CDR1 reads MDHEN; CDR2 reads SYDVKM. The CDR3 is 11 residues long. The CDR3 spells CASRKSSSQYF. The DNA for the CDR3 is TGTGCCAGCAGAAAAAGCTCGTCCCAGTACTTC.

Written as DNA, the CDR3 is TGCGCCAGCAGTCGAGAACCCATGTACCAAGAGACCCAGTACTTC. Its protein is CASSREPMYQETQYF. The chain joins TRBV10-1 to TRBJ2-5; D is uncertain. This CDR3 has 15 residues. Germline loops: CDR1 WNHNN, CDR2 SYGVQD (reference sequence). The germline V and J ends were trimmed by 5 bases and 0 bases, with 13 bases remaining between them.

The rearrangement uses TRBV7-2 and TRBJ2-1; D remains ambiguous. V lost 1 base and J 2 bases, leaving 6 bases between the germline ends. CDR1 is SGHTA and CDR2 is FQGNSA in the germline V gene. The CDR3 totals 14 residues. CDR3: CASSLGSTYNEQFF. The CDR3 nucleotides are TGTGCCAGCAGCTTAGGTTCCACCTACAATGAGCAGTTCTTC.

The table lists this clonotype with many counts. The V and J genes are TRBV20-1 and TRBJ2-7; 10 nucleotides line up with TRBD1. CDR3 length equals 14 residues. Germline CDR1 and CDR2: DFQATT and SNEGSKA (reference sequence). V dropped 4 bases and J dropped 2; count of bases not matched to a gene: 5. CDR3 sequence reads: CSATGDRGTYEQYF. CDR3 sequence (DNA): TGCAGTGCTACAGGGGACAGGGGCACCTACGAGCAGTACTTC.

This clonotype was seen more than once but under ten times. The rearrangement links TRBV29-1 to TRBJ2-5; 8 bases are shared with TRBD1. Trimming at V came to 6 bases and at J to 1 base, leaving 13 bases not matched to a gene. The CDR3 contains 16 residues. The V gene's germline CDR1 is SQVTM and CDR2 ANQGSEA. The chain's CDR3 is CSVQVLGRGPQETQYF. For the CDR3, the DNA is TGCAGCGTACAAGTTCTAGGCAGGGGGCCCCAAGAGACCCAGTACTTC. Filled out from reference TRBV29-1 and TRBJ2-5, the complete variable domain reads SAVISQKPSRDICQRGTSLTIQCQVDSQVTMMFWYRQQPGQSLTLIATANQGSEATYESGFVIDKFPISRPNLTFSTLTVSNMSPEDSSIYLCSVQVLGRGPQETQYFGPGTRLLVL.

The rearrangement uses TRBV5-1 and TRBJ2-5, with D perhaps matching TRBD2 (5 bases). V was trimmed by 0 bases and J by 3 bases, leaving 12 bases between them. The V gene's germline CDR1 is SGHRS and CDR2 YFSETQ. The CDR3 is 15 amino acids. CDR3 residues: CASSLGGGYKETQYF. CDR3 DNA sequence: TGCGCCAGCAGCTTGGGCGGAGGATATAAAGAGACCCAGTACTTC.

This clonotype occurred a few times. The chain recombines TRBV7-2 with TRBJ1-3; the D gene is possibly TRBD1 (6 bases). CDR3 size: 15 residues. Germline values: CDR1 SGHTA, CDR2 FQGNSA. Trimming left V 2 bases short and J 3 bases short, with 11 bases between. The chain's CDR3 is CASSLLQGFGNTIYF. CDR3 coding DNA: TGTGCCAGCAGCTTATTACAGGGATTTGGAAACACCATATATTTT.

The table lists this clonotype with a few counts. The V call is TRBV6-6, the J call TRBJ2-1; no clear D gene. The V and J ends lost 2 bases and 4 bases respectively, with 6 bases between them. Germline V lookup: CDR1 MNHNY, CDR2 SVGAGI (reference sequence). The CDR3 extends over 13 amino acids. The CDR3 sequence: CASSYGQYNEQFF. The CDR3 DNA reads as TGTGCCAGCAGTTACGGTCAGTACAATGAGCAGTTCTTC.

This clonotype occurred many times. The rearrangement joins TRBV6-5 to TRBJ2-1; TRBD2 matches 8 bases. Germline V gene lookup returns CDR1 MNHEY and CDR2 SVGAGI. J gave up 1 base and V 2 bases, and 1 base lay outside the gene matches. This CDR3 comprises 15 residues. CDR3 coding DNA: TGTGCCAGCAGTTACGGCGGGGGGTCCTACAATGAGCAGTTCTTC. It yields the protein CASSYGGGSYNEQFF.

This clonotype occurred many times. The chain employs TRBV12-3 or TRBV12-4 and TRBJ2-2; TRBD1 or TRBD2 may be the D gene (5 bases each). The CDR3 consists of 15 residues. V was clipped by 7 bases and J by 1 base, with 13 bases between them. The CDR3 DNA sequence: TGTGCCAGCAAGGAAGGGACGGTGAACACCGGGGAGCTGTTTTTT. The encoded protein is CASKEGTVNTGELFF.

The table lists this clonotype with a count of one. The V call is TRBV28, the J call TRBJ1-1, with D possibly matching TRBD1 (6 bases). CDR1 and CDR2 from the germline V gene are MDHEN and SYDVKM. This CDR3 has 14 residues. Trimming removed 6 bases from V and 5 bases from J, with 16 bases in between. The CDR3 nucleotides are TGTGCCAGCAGCACTACAGGGTGGAAGACTGAAGCTTTCTTT. Protein: CASSTTGWKTEAFF.

The rearrangement links TRBV29-1 to TRBJ2-7, with 10 bases that match TRBD1. The CDR3 has 13 amino acids. Germline V gene lookup returns CDR1 SQVTM and CDR2 ANQGSEA. V lost 4 bases and J lost 7; bases outside the gene matches: 7. CDR3 in amino acids: CSVGDRGKVEQYF. The CDR3 DNA follows: TGCAGCGTTGGGGACAGGGGTAAGGTAGAGCAGTACTTC.

In this sample, this clonotype turned up many times. The chain uses TRBV4-2 and TRBJ2-2; a possible D gene is TRBD2 (6 bases). Germline loops: CDR1 LGHNA, CDR2 YNFKEQ. This CDR3 region has 18 residues. V shed 0 bases and J shed 4 bases, with 18 bases lying between them. CDR3 DNA: TGTGCCAGCAGCCAAGAATGGGGACTGCGTAAAGGCACCGGGGAGCTGTTTTTT. It is translated as CASSQEWGLRKGTGELFF.

This clonotype was seen more than once but under ten times. This rearrangement joins TRBV10-3 to TRBJ2-2; D not resolved. The CDR3 has 16 amino acids. V lost 0 bases and J lost 6, with 14 bases in between. Germline CDR1 ENHRY, CDR2 SYGVKD. DNA of the CDR3: TGTGCCATCAGTGAGTCCGGGCAGCGCCGCTCCGGGGAGCTGTTTTTT. It encodes CAISESGQRRSGELFF.

The chain carries TRBV2 and TRBJ2-6; the D is unclear. From germline, CDR1 is SNHLY and CDR2 FYNNEI. The CDR3 sequence is 15 residues long. V was trimmed by 7 bases and J by 0 bases, leaving 10 bases between them. DNA for the CDR3: TGTGCCAGCAAGGCGGAAGACTCTGGGGCCAACGTCCTGACTTTC. Encoded protein: CASKAEDSGANVLTF.

This clonotype has just a few counts. J is TRBJ2-7 and V is TRBV4-1, with D hard to call. The V end was cut by 0 bases, the J end by 2 bases, with 17 bases between. The length of the CDR3 is 17 residues. Per the germline V gene, CDR1 is MGHRA and CDR2 is YSYEKL. The CDR3 protein is CASSQEETLSGAYEQYF. Written as DNA, the CDR3 is TGCGCCAGCAGCCAAGAAGAGACACTCTCTGGGGCCTACGAGCAGTACTTC.

V usage is TRBV12-3 or TRBV12-4 and J usage is TRBJ2-4; D gene ambiguous. CDR3 length equals 14 residues. V was pared by 3 bases and J by 5 bases, with 11 bases between. CDR3 DNA: TGTGCCAGCAGTTTGTGGGGTCGAGAAAACATTCAGTACTTC. Translating gives CASSLWGRENIQYF.

This clonotype came up a few times. This sequence joins TRBV20-1 and TRBJ2-7, with D perhaps matching TRBD1 (6 bases). Germline-derived CDR1 and CDR2 are DFQATT and SNEGSKA (reference sequence). The CDR3 loop spans 13 amino acids. The V and J ends lost 3 bases and 5 bases respectively, with 14 bases between them. DNA for the CDR3: TGCAGTGCTAGCGGCAGGGGTGGAGACGAGCAGTACTTC. This sequence encodes CSASGRGGDEQYF.

This chain uses TRBV28 with TRBJ1-4; D is uncertain. V dropped 3 bases and J dropped 8 bases, with 16 bases sitting between them. This CDR3 spans 15 amino acids. The V gene's germline CDR1 is MDHEN and CDR2 SYDVKM. The CDR3 here is CASSFTQDKREKLFF. CDR3 coding DNA: TGTGCCAGCAGTTTCACTCAAGATAAGAGGGAAAAACTGTTTTTT.

This clonotype was observed a few times. The chain joins TRBV10-3 to TRBJ2-2; 10 positions match TRBD2. V lost 10 bases, J lost 6 bases, and 11 bases stayed unmatched. The CDR3 covers 15 residues. Germline CDR1 is ENHRY and CDR2 is SYGVKD. The CDR3 DNA reads as TGTGCCACCCTTTCCCCAGCGGGGGGGGCCGGGGAGCTGTTTTTT. Protein: CATLSPAGGAGELFF.

This chain joins TRBV10-1 and TRBJ2-6; 12 bases line up with TRBD1. Germline CDR1 is WNHNN and CDR2 is SYGVQD (reference sequence). Trimming at V came to 0 bases and at J to 2 bases, leaving 5 bases not matched to a gene. The CDR3 loop spans 19 amino acids. In nucleotides, the CDR3 is TGCGCCAGCAGTGAGTCGAGGGGACAGGGGGCGGCTGGGGCCAACGTCCTGACTTTC. It encodes CASSESRGQGAAGANVLTF.

The gene calls are TRBV12-3 or TRBV12-4 and TRBJ1-4, with unresolved D. With 2 bases removed from V and 6 bases from J, the gap between germline ends came to 13 bases. This CDR3 region has 15 residues. CDR3 nucleotide sequence: TGTGCCAGCAGTTTAACGGACGGGCCTGATGAAAAACTGTTTTTT. Translated: CASSLTDGPDEKLFF.